The 18 T cell receptor beta chains below were found in one sample sequenced in a study of OX40 agonist ivuxolimab in advanced cancers. Libraries were prepared by immunoSEQ multiplex PCR; TCRdb keeps only in-frame clonotypes and omits some of them. Altogether about 91,000 clones are present, more than 70% being singletons, with the ten largest covering 0.2% to 0.25%. Material: CD4+ or CD8+ T cells sorted from blood, obtained in a trial of the OX40 agonist ivuxolimab. The source of these receptors is an adult with an advanced solid tumor such as melanoma, head and neck, liver or kidney cancer.

V is TRBV4-2 and J is TRBJ2-7; the D gene is possibly TRBD2 (6 bases). Per the germline V gene, CDR1 is LGHNA and CDR2 is YNFKEQ. This CDR3 spans 15 amino acids. The V end lost 0 bases, the J end lost 7 bases, and 16 bases lay between the germline ends. In nucleotides, the CDR3 is TGTGCCAGCAGCCAAGACCGGGCGAACGGGAGAGAGCAGTACTTC. Its protein is CASSQDRANGREQYF.

CDR3 nucleotide sequence: TGCGCCAGCAGCCAGGGCCCGGGACAGGGTTCAAAACTGTTTTTT. Residues: CASSQGPGQGSKLFF. V and J are TRBV4-1 and TRBJ1-4; TRBD1 aligns across 9 bases. This CDR3 comprises 15 residues. With 3 bases clipped from V and 10 bases from J, the junction kept 9 bases outside the gene matches. Per the germline V gene, CDR1 is MGHRA and CDR2 is YSYEKL.

The chain links TRBV18 to TRBJ2-7, with D possibly being TRBD1 (5 bases). V lost 0 bases to trimming and J lost 4 bases, with 10 bases between them. Germline loops: CDR1 KGHSH, CDR2 LQKENI. This CDR3 region has 14 residues. As DNA, the CDR3 is TGTGCCAGCTCACCACCGGACAAGACTTACGAGCAGTACTTC. It codes for CASSPPDKTYEQYF.

The rearrangement links TRBV5-1 to TRBJ2-7; perhaps D is TRBD1 or TRBD2 (6 bases each). The CDR3 is made up of 17 amino acids. CDR1 and CDR2 (germline): SGHRS, YFSETQ. The germline V and J ends were trimmed by 0 bases and 3 bases, with 19 bases remaining between them. Here the CDR3 DNA reads TGCGCCAGCAGCTTGGGGCCACAGACAGGAGGGGTCTACGAGCAGTACTTC. Its translation: CASSLGPQTGGVYEQYF.

The V call is TRBV5-6, the J call TRBJ1-6; TRBD1 aligns across 7 bases. This CDR3 has 14 amino acids. CDR1 and CDR2 (germline): SGHDT, YYEEEE. V was pared by 4 bases and J by 12 bases, with 10 bases of the junction left unmatched. The CDR3 protein is CASSMDRLRLPLHF. The DNA of the CDR3 is TGTGCCAGCAGCATGGACAGGCTCAGACTACCCCTCCACTTT.

This chain uses TRBV7-3 with TRBJ1-1, with unresolved D. The CDR3 runs 13 residues. Germline values: CDR1 SGHTA, CDR2 FQGTGA. V lost 5 bases to trimming and J lost 5 bases, with 12 bases between them. This CDR3 reads CASSAQGWTEAFF. The CDR3, as DNA: TGTGCCAGCAGCGCCCAAGGGTGGACTGAAGCTTTCTTT.

The V call is TRBV5-4, the J call TRBJ1-4, with TRBD1 matching over 7 bases. Unmatched junction bases numbered 8, after V lost 3 bases and J lost 0 bases. The germline CDR1 and CDR2 sequences are SGHNT and YYREEE (reference sequence). There are 17 residues in the CDR3. The CDR3 nucleotides are TGTGCCAGCAGCTCAACGCGGGGACAGCCAACTAATGAAAAACTGTTTTTT. This translates into CASSSTRGQPTNEKLFF.

This clone was detected only once. The rearrangement uses TRBV7-2 and TRBJ2-5; maybe TRBD2 (6 bases). With 5 bases removed from V and 4 bases from J, the gap between germline ends came to 11 bases. Germline V CDR1 and CDR2: SGHTA, FQGNSA. The length of the CDR3 is 13 residues. The CDR3 protein is CASSLAGGETQYF. The CDR3 nucleotides read TGTGCCAGCAGCCTCGCCGGGGGAGAGACCCAGTACTTC.

The rearrangement uses TRBV5-1 and TRBJ1-3; a possible D gene is TRBD1 (6 bases). The CDR3 runs 21 residues. Trimming removed 0 bases from V and 0 bases from J, with 25 bases in between. Germline assignment: CDR1 SGHRS and CDR2 YFSETQ. CDR3 region: CASSLDGPRGSSQRSGNTIYF. The DNA for the CDR3 is TGCGCCAGCAGCTTGGATGGACCCAGGGGATCCAGTCAACGCTCTGGAAACACCATATATTTT.

The chain carries TRBV7-2 and TRBJ1-2; D not certain. Trimming removed 5 bases from V and 4 bases from J, with 17 bases in between. The germline V gene encodes CDR1 SGHTA and CDR2 FQGNSA. The CDR3 contains 15 residues. The CDR3 loop is CASSLRTGEGYGYTF. The CDR3, as DNA: TGTGCCAGCAGCCTGCGTACCGGGGAAGGCTATGGCTACACCTTC. The full variable domain, its missing parts supplied by reference TRBV7-2 and TRBJ1-2, is GAGVSQSPSNKVTEKGKDVELRCDPISGHTALYWYRQSLGQGLEFLIYFQGNSAPDKSGLPSDRFSAERTGGSVSTLTIQRTQQEDSAVYLCASSLRTGEGYGYTFGSGTRLTVV.

The chain joins TRBV18 to TRBJ1-2; a possible D gene is TRBD1 (5 bases). The length of the CDR3 is 14 residues. V lost 3 bases and J 5 bases, leaving 13 bases between the germline ends. Germline CDR1 reads KGHSH; CDR2 reads LQKENI. In nucleotides, the CDR3 is TGTGCCAGCTCACCTTCGGACCAGGGATATGGCTACACCTTC. It yields the protein CASSPSDQGYGYTF.

J is TRBJ2-7 and V is TRBV4-1; D call uncertain. V lost 0 bases to trimming and J lost 1 base, with 13 bases between them. The CDR3 has 16 amino acids. Germline V gene lookup returns CDR1 MGHRA and CDR2 YSYEKL. The CDR3 loop reads CASSQEGLAPSYEQYF. As DNA, the CDR3 is TGCGCCAGCAGCCAAGAAGGGCTGGCCCCGTCCTACGAGCAGTACTTC.

This chain's CDR3 is CASSESLAGGLSYNEQFF. CDR3 nucleotides: TGCGCCAGCAGTGAGTCGCTAGCGGGGGGCCTCTCCTACAATGAGCAGTTCTTC. The V and J genes are TRBV10-1 and TRBJ2-1; 11 positions agree with TRBD2. This CDR3 region has 18 residues. Germline V lookup: CDR1 WNHNN, CDR2 SYGVQD (reference sequence). Trimming took 0 bases from V and 0 from J; bases not matched to a gene: 4.

This clone was found a few times. V is TRBV7-2 and J is TRBJ1-5; 9 bases align to TRBD1. Unmatched junction bases numbered 3, after V lost 4 bases and J lost 5 bases. The germline V gene has CDR1 SGHTA and CDR2 FQGNSA. The CDR3 extends over 14 amino acids. The CDR3: CASSSQGAYQPQHF. The CDR3 DNA sequence: TGTGCCAGCAGCTCACAGGGGGCGTATCAGCCCCAGCATTTT.

The gene calls are TRBV30 and TRBJ2-7; D is unresolved. V dropped 2 bases and J dropped 2 bases, with 10 bases sitting between them. CDR3 length: 13 amino acids. Germline V gene sequence: CDR1 GTSNPN, CDR2 SVGIG (reference sequence). In DNA, the CDR3 is TGTGCCTGGAGTCGTAGCCCAACCTACGAGCAGTACTTC. Protein: CAWSRSPTYEQYF.

V gene TRBV5-1 combines with J gene TRBJ2-1; D is ambiguous. Germline assignment: CDR1 SGHRS and CDR2 YFSETQ. Trimming took off 1 base at V and 4 bases at J, with 9 bases between the two ends. This CDR3 is 14 amino acids long. The CDR3 reads CASSLQSGYNEQFF. The CDR3 DNA reads TGCGCCAGCAGCTTGCAGTCTGGATACAATGAGCAGTTCTTC.

The sample holds one count of this clone. V usage is TRBV30 and J usage is TRBJ1-5; 7 bases line up with TRBD1. Germline V gene data show CDR1 as GTSNPN and CDR2 as SVGIG (reference sequence). The CDR3 consists of 14 residues. With 0 bases clipped from V and 4 bases from J, the junction kept 3 bases outside the gene matches. The CDR3 sequence: CAWSVNRGNQPQHF. DNA of the CDR3: TGTGCCTGGAGTGTAAACAGGGGAAATCAGCCCCAGCATTTT.

Here the CDR3 reads CASSIGGTSYEQYF. CDR3 bases: TGTGCCAGCAGCATCGGAGGGACCTCCTACGAGCAGTACTTC. This chain links TRBV5-4 with TRBJ2-7; the D gene is possibly TRBD2 (6 bases). Germline values: CDR1 SGHNT, CDR2 YYREEE (reference sequence). The CDR3 has 14 residues. V shed 4 bases and J shed 0 bases, with 11 bases lying between them.